This T cell receptor (beta chain) was observed in a study of T cell responses to AZD1222 COVID-19 vaccine. Points from the study as a whole: Donors in the cohort were predominantly white British and more often female, and clonal diversity was possibly underestimated. The study sampled repertoires only after the peak T cell response. Unmutated variant regions are reportedly the target of nearly half of TCRs that are spike-specific.

Regarding this clone: Its antigen is as yet unknown. Here the CDR3 omits its conserved ending phenylalanine or tryptophan, so a read error is the likely source. The limits of the CDR3 on the DNA are not certain, so only TCRdb's listed CDR3 is given.

The CDR3 extends over 13 residues, inclusive of both ends. Germline V gene sequence: CDR1 SGHRS, CDR2 YFSETQ. Sequencing was performed with immunoSEQ multiplex PCR; in TCRdb, only in-frame clones are kept and a portion is missing. In the table there are tens of thousands of clones, more than 60% of which are singletons. The chain carries TRBV5-1 and TRBJ1-1. Source: peripheral blood, taken on day 0 of MenACWY control vaccination. The sequence came from an adult in good health. CDR3 loop: CASSLEGEGALWI.